The next 15 T cell receptor beta chains were all read from a single sample in a study of CD8 T cells in ankylosing spondylitis (dated by TCRdb to about 2017). What the research found in general, with its limitations: A TCR beta motif of several highly homologous amino acid variants appeared characteristic of blood from ankylosing spondylitis patients.

Receptor libraries were prepared by 5' RACE. Sequenced on an Illumina HiSeq 2500. The public reads were run again by TCRdb, first through fastp at Q25 and then through MiXCR, and only productive beta chains were kept. Identical CDR3 protein sequences are pooled into one entry, listed with their most common genes and DNA. The table for this sample lists roughly 440,000 distinct CDR3 sequences; about a sixth of them were counted only once. The ten top clones hold about 0.94% of the sample. No antigen has been identified for these receptors. Sequencing input: blood, either unsorted or a sorted T cell fraction (not recorded which). The receptors shown here come from a male donor with ankylosing spondylitis.

This chain connects TRBV2 to TRBJ1-6, with a possible D match to TRBD1 (5 bases). The CDR3 loop spans 14 amino acids. Germline V gene lookup returns CDR1 SNHLY and CDR2 FYNNEI. Trimming pared 8 bases from V and 6 bases from J, leaving 14 bases between. The CDR3 DNA reads as TGTGCCAGCGCCGACAGAACCTCTAATTCACCCCTCCACTTT. It is translated as CASADRTSNSPLHF.

This clonotype occurred once. V gene TRBV12-3 or TRBV12-4 combines with J gene TRBJ1-5; D is uncertain. Trimming removed 2 bases from V and 8 bases from J, with 16 bases in between. CDR3 length equals 15 residues. The CDR3 DNA is TGTGCCAGCAGTTTAAGAGGGAGAGGTGATAAGCCCCAGCATTTT. Its translation is CASSLRGRGDKPQHF.

The table lists this clonotype with a few counts. The chain couples TRBV5-6 to TRBJ1-5, with D perhaps matching TRBD1 (5 bases). The CDR3 length is 15 residues. V was cut by 0 bases and J by 6 bases, with 13 bases left in between. The germline V gene encodes CDR1 SGHDT and CDR2 YYEEEE. Written as DNA, the CDR3 is TGTGCCAGCAGCTTGGGAGGGGCGCGGGGTCAGCCCCAGCATTTT. It is translated as CASSLGGARGQPQHF.

This clonotype was detected only a few times. This chain connects TRBV9 to TRBJ1-1; possible D gene TRBD1, 5 bases. Germline loops: CDR1 SGDLS, CDR2 YYNGEE. This CDR3 has 16 residues. The V end was cut by 4 bases, the J end by 4 bases, with 20 bases between. The CDR3 coding sequence is TGTGCCAGCAGCTCTGGGACTGGGCTGCGTACCACTGAAGCTTTCTTT. It codes for CASSSGTGLRTTEAFF.

V usage is TRBV18 and J usage is TRBJ2-3; D not resolved. Germline loops: CDR1 KGHSH, CDR2 LQKENI. CDR3 length: 14 residues. The germline V and J ends were trimmed by 3 bases and 3 bases, with 10 bases remaining between them. CDR3 bases: TGTGCCAGCTCACCGGCTGAACGGACAGATACGCAGTATTTT. Protein product: CASSPAERTDTQYF.

The gene calls are TRBV9 and TRBJ2-7; possibly TRBD1 or TRBD2 for D (5 bases each). Trimming cost V 2 bases and J 6 bases, with 27 bases left between them. Germline assignment: CDR1 SGDLS and CDR2 YYNGEE. The CDR3 runs to 18 residues. CDR3 residues: CASSVSGRSRLLLGEQYF. CDR3 DNA: TGTGCCAGCAGCGTCTCGGGGCGGAGTCGCCTACTACTGGGCGAGCAGTACTTC.

The chain carries TRBV28 and TRBJ2-7, with D perhaps TRBD2 (5 bases). V lost 5 bases and J 2 bases, leaving 16 bases between the germline ends. The CDR3 runs to 15 residues. Germline V gene data show CDR1 as MDHEN and CDR2 as SYDVKM. CDR3 residues: CASSGRGRATYEQYF. The CDR3 DNA reads as TGTGCCAGCAGTGGGCGCGGGCGGGCTACCTACGAGCAGTACTTC.

At least ten counts were recorded for this clonotype. The chain links TRBV20-1 to TRBJ2-7, with 11 bases identical to TRBD2. The J segment lost 1 base and the V segment lost 5 bases, leaving 7 bases of the junction unmatched. Germline CDR1 reads DFQATT; CDR2 reads SNEGSKA (reference sequence). The CDR3 runs to 15 residues. The CDR3 nucleotides read TGCAGTGCTCCGATGGTAGCGGGAGGGTCCTACGAGCAGTACTTC. Encoded protein: CSAPMVAGGSYEQYF.

The sample holds a few counts of this clonotype. The CDR3 DNA follows: TGTGCCAGCAGCCAAGTCGGACAGGGCATCTCCGGCTACACCTTC. Protein: CASSQVGQGISGYTF. The chain recombines TRBV14 with TRBJ1-2; TRBD1 matches 8 bases. Per germline, CDR1 SGHDN and CDR2 FVKESK. The length of the CDR3 is 15 residues. Losses at the gene ends were 1 base for V and 8 bases for J; bases not matched to a gene: 9.

This chain uses TRBV27 with TRBJ1-2; the D is unclear. Germline V gene lookup returns CDR1 MNHEY and CDR2 SMNVEV (reference sequence). CDR3 size: 13 residues. V was trimmed by 5 bases and J by 6 bases, leaving 13 bases between them. The CDR3 DNA reads as TGTGCCAGCAGTGCCTATGGGGTCGATGGCTACACCTTC. Protein product: CASSAYGVDGYTF.

In DNA form, the CDR3 reads TGCAGTGCAAAGGACCCTCGATCGGCGGGGGAAAAACTGTTTTTT. Translated, it gives CSAKDPRSAGEKLFF. The gene calls are TRBV20-1 and TRBJ1-4; D gene unclear. Germline V gene sequence: CDR1 DFQATT, CDR2 SNEGSKA (reference sequence). The CDR3 runs to 15 residues. The ends were cut back, 6 bases at V and 8 bases at J, with 22 bases in the middle.

This clonotype was seen a handful of times. The J gene is TRBJ2-3, the V gene TRBV5-1, with a weak D call TRBD2 (6 bases). The germline V and J ends were trimmed by 1 base and 0 bases, with 12 bases remaining between them. This CDR3 region has 16 residues. The V gene's germline CDR1 is SGHRS and CDR2 YFSETQ. The CDR3: CASSLRGLTSTDTQYF. CDR3 nucleotides: TGCGCCAGCAGCTTGCGTGGACTAACTAGCACAGATACGCAGTATTTT. Using reference TRBV5-1 and TRBJ2-3 for the parts outside the CDR3, the full variable domain is KAGVTQTPRYLIKTRGQQVTLSCSPISGHRSVSWYQQTPGQGLQFLFEYFSETQRNKGNFPGRFSGRQFSNSRSEMNVSTLELGDSALYLCASSLRGLTSTDTQYFGPGTRLTVL.

This clonotype was seen a handful of times. The chain couples TRBV18 to TRBJ2-4, with D unclear. Between the trimmed V and J ends, which lost 5 bases and 0 bases, there was a span of 11 bases. The CDR3 contains 15 residues. Germline CDR1 reads KGHSH; CDR2 reads LQKENI. The CDR3 protein is CASSDAERAKNIQYF. In DNA form, the CDR3 reads TGTGCCAGCTCAGATGCTGAGCGAGCCAAAAACATTCAGTACTTC.

The gene calls are TRBV10-3 and TRBJ2-1; TRBD1 aligns across 9 bases. The CDR3 length is 17 residues. CDR1 and CDR2 from the germline V gene are ENHRY and SYGVKD. Trimming cost V 6 bases and J 6 bases; bases outside gene matches: 15. In nucleotides, the CDR3 is TGTGCCATCAGCCCCAATCCGACAGGGGGGCTCCGCAATGAGCAGTTCTTC. Protein: CAISPNPTGGLRNEQFF.

A few counts support this clonotype. This rearrangement joins TRBV7-8 to TRBJ1-6, with 12 nucleotides matching TRBD1. CDR1 and CDR2 from the germline V gene are SGHVS and FQNEAQ. V lost 8 bases to trimming and J lost 7 bases; unmatched junction nucleotides: 3. The CDR3 has 14 residues. The CDR3 DNA sequence: TGTGCCAGCGGGACAGGGGGCTCAAATTCACCCCTCCACTTT. Amino acids: CASGTGGSNSPLHF.